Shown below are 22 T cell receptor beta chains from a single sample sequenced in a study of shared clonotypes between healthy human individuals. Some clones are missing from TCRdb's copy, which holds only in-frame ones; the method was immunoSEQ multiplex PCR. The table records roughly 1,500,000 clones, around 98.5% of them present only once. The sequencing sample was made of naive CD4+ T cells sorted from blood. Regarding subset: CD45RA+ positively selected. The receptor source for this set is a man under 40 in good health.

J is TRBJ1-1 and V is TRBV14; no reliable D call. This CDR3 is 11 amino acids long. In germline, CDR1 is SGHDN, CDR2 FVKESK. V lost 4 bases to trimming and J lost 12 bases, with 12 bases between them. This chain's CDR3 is CASSRLLDTFF. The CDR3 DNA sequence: TGTGCCAGCAGCCGTCTTTTGGATACTTTCTTT.

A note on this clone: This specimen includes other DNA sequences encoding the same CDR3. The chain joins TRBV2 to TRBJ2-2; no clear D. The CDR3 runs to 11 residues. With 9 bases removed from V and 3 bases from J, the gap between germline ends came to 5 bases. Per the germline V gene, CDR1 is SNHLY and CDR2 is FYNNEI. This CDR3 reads CASSYTGELFF. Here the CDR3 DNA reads TGTGCCAGTTCCTACACCGGGGAGCTGTTTTTT. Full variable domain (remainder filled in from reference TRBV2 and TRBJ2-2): EPEVTQTPSHQVTQMGQEVILRCVPISNHLYFYWYRQILGQKVEFLVSFYNNEISEKSEIFDDQFSVERPDGSNFTLKIRSTKLEDSAMYFCASSYTGELFFGEGSRLTVL.

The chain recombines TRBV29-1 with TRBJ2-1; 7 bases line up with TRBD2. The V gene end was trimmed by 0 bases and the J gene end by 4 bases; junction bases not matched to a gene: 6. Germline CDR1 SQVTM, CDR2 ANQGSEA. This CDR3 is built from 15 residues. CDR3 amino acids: CSVEDLASGYNEQFF. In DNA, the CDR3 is TGCAGCGTTGAAGATTTGGCTAGCGGTTACAATGAGCAGTTCTTC.

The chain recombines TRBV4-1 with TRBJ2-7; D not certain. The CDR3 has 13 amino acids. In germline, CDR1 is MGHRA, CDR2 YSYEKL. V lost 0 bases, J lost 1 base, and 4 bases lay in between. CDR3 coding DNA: TGCGCCAGCAGCCAAGACGAGTCCTACGAGCAGTACTTC. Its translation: CASSQDESYEQYF.

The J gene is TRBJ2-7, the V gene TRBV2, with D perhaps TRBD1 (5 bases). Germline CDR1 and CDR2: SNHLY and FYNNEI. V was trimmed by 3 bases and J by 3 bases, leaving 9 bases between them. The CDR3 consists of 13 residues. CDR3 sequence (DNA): TGTGCCAGCAGTGAGGGAACAGGCTACGAGCAGTACTTC. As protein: CASSEGTGYEQYF.

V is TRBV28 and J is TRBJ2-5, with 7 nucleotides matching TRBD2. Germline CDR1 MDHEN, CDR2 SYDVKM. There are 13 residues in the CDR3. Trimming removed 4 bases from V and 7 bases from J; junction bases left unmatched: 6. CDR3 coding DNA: TGTGCCAGCAGTTCCCCGGGGGGAGGGACCCAGTACTTC. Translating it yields CASSSPGGGTQYF. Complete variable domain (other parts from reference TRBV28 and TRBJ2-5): DVKVTQSSRYLVKRTGEKVFLECVQDMDHENMFWYRQDPGLGLRLIYFSYDVKMKEKGDIPEGYSVSREKKERFSLILESASTNQTSMYLCASSSPGGGTQYFGPGTRLLVL.

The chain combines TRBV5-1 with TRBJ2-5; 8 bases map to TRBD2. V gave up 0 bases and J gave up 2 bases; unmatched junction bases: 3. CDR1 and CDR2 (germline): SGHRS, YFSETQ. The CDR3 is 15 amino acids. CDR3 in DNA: TGCGCCAGCAGCTTGGAGGCTAGCGGGCAAGAGACCCAGTACTTC. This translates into CASSLEASGQETQYF.

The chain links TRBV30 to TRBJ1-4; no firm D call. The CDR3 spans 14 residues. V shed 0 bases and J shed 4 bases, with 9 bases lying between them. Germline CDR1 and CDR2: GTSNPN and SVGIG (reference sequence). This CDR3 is CAWSVTSLNEKLFF. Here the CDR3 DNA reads TGTGCCTGGAGTGTAACCAGCCTTAATGAAAAACTGTTTTTT.

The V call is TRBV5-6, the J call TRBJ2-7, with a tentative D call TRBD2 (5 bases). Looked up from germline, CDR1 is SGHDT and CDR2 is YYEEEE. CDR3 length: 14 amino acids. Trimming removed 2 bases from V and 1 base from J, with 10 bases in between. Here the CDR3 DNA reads TGTGCCAGCAGCTTTAGGACGGGATCCTACGAGCAGTACTTC. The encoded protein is CASSFRTGSYEQYF.

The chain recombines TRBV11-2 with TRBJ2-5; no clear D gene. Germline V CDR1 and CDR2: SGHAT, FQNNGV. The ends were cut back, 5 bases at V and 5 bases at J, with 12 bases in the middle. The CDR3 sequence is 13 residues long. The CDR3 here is CASSPPPRETQYF. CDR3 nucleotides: TGTGCCAGCAGCCCCCCCCCGCGGGAGACCCAGTACTTC.

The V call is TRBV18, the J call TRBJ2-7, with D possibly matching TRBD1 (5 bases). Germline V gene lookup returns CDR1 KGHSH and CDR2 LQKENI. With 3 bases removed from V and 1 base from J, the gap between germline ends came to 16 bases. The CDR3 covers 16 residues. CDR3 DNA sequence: TGTGCCAGCTCACCGGTTCGGACATCAATTTCCTACGAGCAGTACTTC. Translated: CASSPVRTSISYEQYF.

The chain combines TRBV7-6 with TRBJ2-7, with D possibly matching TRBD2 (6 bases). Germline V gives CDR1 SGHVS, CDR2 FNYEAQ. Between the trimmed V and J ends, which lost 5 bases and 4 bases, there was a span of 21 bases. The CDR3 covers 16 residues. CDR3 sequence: CASSPYERGLTYEQYF. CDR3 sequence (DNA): TGTGCCAGCAGCCCTTACGAGAGGGGACTCACATACGAGCAGTACTTC.

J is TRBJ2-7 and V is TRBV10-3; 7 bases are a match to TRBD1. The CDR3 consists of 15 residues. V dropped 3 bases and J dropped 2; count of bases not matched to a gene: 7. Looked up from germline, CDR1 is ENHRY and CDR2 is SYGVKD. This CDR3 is CAISDSGTATYEQYF. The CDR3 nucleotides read TGTGCCATCAGTGACTCCGGGACAGCTACCTACGAGCAGTACTTC.

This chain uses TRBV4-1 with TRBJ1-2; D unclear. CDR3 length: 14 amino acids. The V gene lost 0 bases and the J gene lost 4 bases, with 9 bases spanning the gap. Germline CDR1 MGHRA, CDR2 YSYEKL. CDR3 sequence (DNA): TGCGCCAGCAGCCAAGATTCCACAATCTATGGCTACACCTTC. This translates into CASSQDSTIYGYTF.

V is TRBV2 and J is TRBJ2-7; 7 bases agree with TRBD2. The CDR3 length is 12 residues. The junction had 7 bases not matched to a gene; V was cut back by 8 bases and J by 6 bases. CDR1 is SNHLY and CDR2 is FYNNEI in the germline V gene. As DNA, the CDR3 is TGTGCCAGCCGGCAGGGAGGGTCCGAGCAGTACTTC. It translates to CASRQGGSEQYF.

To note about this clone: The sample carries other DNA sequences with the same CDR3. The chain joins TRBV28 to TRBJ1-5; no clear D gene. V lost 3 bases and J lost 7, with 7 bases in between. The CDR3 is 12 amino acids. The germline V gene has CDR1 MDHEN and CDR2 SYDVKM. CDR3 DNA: TGTGCCAGCAGTTTGAAGGGCCAGCCCCAGCATTTT. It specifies CASSLKGQPQHF.

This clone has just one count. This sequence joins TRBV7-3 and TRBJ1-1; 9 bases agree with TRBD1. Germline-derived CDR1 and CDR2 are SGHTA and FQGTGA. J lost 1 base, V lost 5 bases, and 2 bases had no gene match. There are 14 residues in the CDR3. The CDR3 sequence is CASSPGQGNTEAFF. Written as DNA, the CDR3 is TGTGCCAGCAGCCCGGGACAGGGGAACACTGAAGCTTTCTTT.

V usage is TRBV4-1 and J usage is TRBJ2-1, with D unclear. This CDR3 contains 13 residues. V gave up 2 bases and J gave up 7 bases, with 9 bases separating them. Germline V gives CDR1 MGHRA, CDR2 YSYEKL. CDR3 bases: TGCGCCAGCAGCCAAATGATGGGGAATGAGCAGTTCTTC. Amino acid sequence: CASSQMMGNEQFF.

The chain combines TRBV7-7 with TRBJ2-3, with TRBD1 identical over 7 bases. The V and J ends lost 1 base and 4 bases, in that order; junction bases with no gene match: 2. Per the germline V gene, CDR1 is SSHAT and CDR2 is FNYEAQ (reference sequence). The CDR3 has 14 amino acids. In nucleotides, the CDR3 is TGTGCCAGCAGCTTAGACGACAGGGCAGATACGCAGTATTTT. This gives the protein CASSLDDRADTQYF.

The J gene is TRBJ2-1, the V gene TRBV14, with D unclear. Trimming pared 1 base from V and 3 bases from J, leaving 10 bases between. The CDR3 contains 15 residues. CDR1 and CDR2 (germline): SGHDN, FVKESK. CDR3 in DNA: TGTGCCAGCAGCCAAGGGGGTAGCATCTACAATGAGCAGTTCTTC. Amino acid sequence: CASSQGGSIYNEQFF.

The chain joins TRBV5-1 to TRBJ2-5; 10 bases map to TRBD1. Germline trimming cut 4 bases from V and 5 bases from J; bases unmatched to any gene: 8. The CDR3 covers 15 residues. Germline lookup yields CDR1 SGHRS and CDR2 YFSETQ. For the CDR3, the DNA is TGCGCCAGCAGCAGCGACAGGGGGCGTCCCGAGACCCAGTACTTC. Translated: CASSSDRGRPETQYF.

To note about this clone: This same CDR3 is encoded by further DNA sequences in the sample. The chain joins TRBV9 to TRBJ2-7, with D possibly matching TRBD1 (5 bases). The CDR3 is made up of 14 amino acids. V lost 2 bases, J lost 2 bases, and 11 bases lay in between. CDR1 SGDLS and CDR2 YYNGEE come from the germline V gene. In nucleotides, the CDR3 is TGTGCCAGCAGCGTCGGTCAGGGAACCTACGAGCAGTACTTC. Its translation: CASSVGQGTYEQYF.